The text below deals with one TCR beta chain. Generated by immunoSEQ multiplex PCR, the TCRdb table keeps only in-frame clones and is missing some. The data contain about 400,000 clones, approximately 86% of them singletons. The junction had 6 bases not matched to a gene; V was cut back by 4 bases and J by 4 bases. The CDR3 consists of 15 residues. Germline V gives CDR1 SGDLS, CDR2 YYNGEE. The record originates from a study of blood T cell repertoires in COVID-19. The TCR sequence derives from a woman between 40 and 55 years old with acute COVID-19. The V and J genes are TRBV9 and TRBJ1-4; 8 nucleotides agree with TRBD1. Sequencing was done on a sample of PBMCs or T cells enriched from blood (not recorded which). CDR3 protein: CASSPRDRNNEKLFF. The CDR3 bases are TGTGCCAGCAGCCCCCGGGACAGGAATAATGAAAAACTGTTTTTT.